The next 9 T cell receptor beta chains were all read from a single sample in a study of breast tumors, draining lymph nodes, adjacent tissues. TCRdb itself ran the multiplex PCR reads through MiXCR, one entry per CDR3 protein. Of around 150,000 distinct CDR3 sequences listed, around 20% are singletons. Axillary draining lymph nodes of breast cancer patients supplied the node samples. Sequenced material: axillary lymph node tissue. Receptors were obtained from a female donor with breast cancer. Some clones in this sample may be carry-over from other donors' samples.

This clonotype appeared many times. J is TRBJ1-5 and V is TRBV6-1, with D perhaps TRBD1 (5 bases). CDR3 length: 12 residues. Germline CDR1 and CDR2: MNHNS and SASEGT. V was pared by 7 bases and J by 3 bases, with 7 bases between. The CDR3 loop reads CASTGYNQPQHF. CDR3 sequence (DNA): TGTGCCAGCACAGGGTACAATCAGCCCCAGCATTTT.

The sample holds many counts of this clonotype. CDR3 in amino acids: CASQGGPSSYEQYF. CDR3 in DNA: TGTGCCAGCCAGGGGGGTCCAAGCTCCTACGAGCAGTACTTC. The chain is built from TRBV6-1 and TRBJ2-7, with a possible D match to TRBD1 (7 bases). The CDR3 is 14 amino acids. CDR1 MNHNS and CDR2 SASEGT come from the germline V gene. The ends were cut back, 8 bases at V and 0 bases at J, with 14 bases in the middle.

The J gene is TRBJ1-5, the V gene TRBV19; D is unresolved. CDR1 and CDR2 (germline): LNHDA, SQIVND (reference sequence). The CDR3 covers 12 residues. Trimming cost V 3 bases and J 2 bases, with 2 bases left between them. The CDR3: CASSMGNQPQHF. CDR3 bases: TGTGCCAGTAGTATGGGCAATCAGCCCCAGCATTTT.

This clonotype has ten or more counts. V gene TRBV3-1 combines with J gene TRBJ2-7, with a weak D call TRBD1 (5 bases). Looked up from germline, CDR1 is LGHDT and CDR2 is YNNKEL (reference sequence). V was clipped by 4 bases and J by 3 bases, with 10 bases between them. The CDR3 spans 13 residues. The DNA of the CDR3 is TGTGCCAGCAGCCGGGGCGCGATCTACGAGCAGTACTTC. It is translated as CASSRGAIYEQYF.

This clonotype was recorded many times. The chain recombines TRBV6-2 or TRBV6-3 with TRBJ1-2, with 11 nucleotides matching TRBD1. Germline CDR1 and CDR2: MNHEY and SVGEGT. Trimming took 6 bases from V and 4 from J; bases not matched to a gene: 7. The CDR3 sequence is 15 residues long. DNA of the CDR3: TGTGCCAGCAGCACGGACAGGGGGCGCGGCTATGGCTACACCTTC. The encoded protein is CASSTDRGRGYGYTF.

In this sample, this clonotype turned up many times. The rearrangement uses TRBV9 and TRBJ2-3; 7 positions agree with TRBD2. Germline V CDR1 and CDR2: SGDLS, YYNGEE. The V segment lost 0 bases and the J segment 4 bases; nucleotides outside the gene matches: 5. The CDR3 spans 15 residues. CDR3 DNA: TGTGCCAGCAGCGTAGTGGGGGGGGTCGCAGATACGCAGTATTTT. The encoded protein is CASSVVGGVADTQYF.

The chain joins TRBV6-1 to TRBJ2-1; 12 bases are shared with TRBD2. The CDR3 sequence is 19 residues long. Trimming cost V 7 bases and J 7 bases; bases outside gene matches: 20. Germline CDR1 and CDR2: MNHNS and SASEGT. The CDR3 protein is CASTRWGVLAGGPSNEQFF. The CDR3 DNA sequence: TGTGCCAGCACCCGATGGGGTGTCCTAGCGGGAGGGCCCTCGAATGAGCAGTTCTTC.

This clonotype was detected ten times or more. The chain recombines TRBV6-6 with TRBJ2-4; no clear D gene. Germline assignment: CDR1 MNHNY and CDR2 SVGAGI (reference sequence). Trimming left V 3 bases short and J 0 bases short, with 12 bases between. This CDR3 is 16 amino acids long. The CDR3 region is CASSYVRRVAKNIQYF. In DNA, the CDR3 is TGTGCCAGCAGTTATGTGAGACGAGTAGCCAAAAACATTCAGTACTTC.

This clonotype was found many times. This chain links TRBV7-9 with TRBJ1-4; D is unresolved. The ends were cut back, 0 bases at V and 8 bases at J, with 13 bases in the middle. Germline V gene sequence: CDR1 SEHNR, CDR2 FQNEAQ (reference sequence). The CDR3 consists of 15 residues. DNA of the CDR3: TGTGCCAGCAGCTTAGCCGGATCAATCGCCGAAAAACTGTTTTTT. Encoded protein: CASSLAGSIAEKLFF.